The 17 T cell receptor beta chains presented below share a single source sample, sequenced in a study of OX40 agonist ivuxolimab in advanced cancers. Measured with immunoSEQ multiplex PCR; TCRdb has only the in-frame clones, and not every one. The sample includes around 84,000 clones, about 93% seen only once; the top ten take approximately 10%. The sequencing used CD4+ or CD8+ T cells sorted from blood, collected in a trial of the OX40 agonist ivuxolimab. These receptors all stem from an adult with an advanced solid tumor such as melanoma, head and neck, liver or kidney cancer.

This clone showed up just once. V gene TRBV5-1 combines with J gene TRBJ2-7; 7 bases are a match to TRBD1. J lost 0 bases, V lost 4 bases, and 10 bases had no gene match. Per germline, CDR1 SGHRS and CDR2 YFSETQ. The CDR3 length is 16 residues. In DNA form, the CDR3 reads TGCGCCAGCAGCCCTATTGGACAGGCGAGCTCCTACGAGCAGTACTTC. As protein: CASSPIGQASSYEQYF.

The V and J genes are TRBV6-5 and TRBJ1-2; unclear D gene. From germline, CDR1 is MNHEY and CDR2 SVGAGI. Trimming removed 6 bases from V and 7 bases from J, with 18 bases in between. The CDR3 contains 14 residues. DNA of the CDR3: TGTGCCAGCAGGGCACGGACGGCCAACGGTGGCTACACCTTC. Protein product: CASRARTANGGYTF.

V and J are TRBV13 and TRBJ2-7; 8 bases map to TRBD1. Looked up from germline, CDR1 is PRHDT and CDR2 is FYEKMQ (reference sequence). The CDR3 has 15 amino acids. V was pared by 5 bases and J by 1 base, with 7 bases of the junction left unmatched. DNA of the CDR3: TGTGCCAGCAGCAGCAGGGGGCTTTTTTCCTACGAGCAGTACTTC. Translation: CASSSRGLFSYEQYF.

CDR3 coding DNA: TGTGCCAGCAGCCACCAATGGACTAGCGGCTCCTACGAGCAGTACTTC. It encodes CASSHQWTSGSYEQYF. J is TRBJ2-7 and V is TRBV4-2; 10 bases line up with TRBD2. V lost 3 bases to trimming and J lost 0 bases; unmatched junction nucleotides: 5. Germline values: CDR1 LGHNA, CDR2 YNFKEQ. The CDR3 loop spans 16 amino acids.

V and J are TRBV9 and TRBJ2-7; 7 nucleotides line up with TRBD2. The V and J ends lost 3 bases and 0 bases, in that order; junction bases with no gene match: 6. The CDR3 has 15 residues. Germline values: CDR1 SGDLS, CDR2 YYNGEE. The CDR3 nucleotides are TGTGCCAGCAGCGGAGATAGCGGGCTCTCCTACGAGCAGTACTTC. It is translated as CASSGDSGLSYEQYF.

The chain has TRBV19 and TRBJ2-7; D might be TRBD1 (6 bases). Looked up from germline, CDR1 is LNHDA and CDR2 is SQIVND (reference sequence). There are 14 residues in the CDR3. Trimming left V 5 bases short and J 2 bases short, with 13 bases between. Written as DNA, the CDR3 is TGTGCCAGTAGTCCCCGACAGGCCGCCTACGAGCAGTACTTC. Protein: CASSPRQAAYEQYF.

CDR3 protein: CAISDDSKYEQYF. CDR3 DNA sequence: TGTGCCATCAGTGATGACTCTAAGTACGAGCAGTACTTC. The rearrangement links TRBV10-3 to TRBJ2-7; D not resolved. V lost 3 bases to trimming and J lost 4 bases, with 10 bases between them. There are 13 residues in the CDR3. Looked up from germline, CDR1 is ENHRY and CDR2 is SYGVKD.

The V and J genes are TRBV11-2 and TRBJ2-1; no reliable D call. In germline, CDR1 is SGHAT, CDR2 FQNNGV. This CDR3 spans 13 amino acids. V lost 0 bases and J 7 bases, leaving 7 bases between the germline ends. This CDR3 is CASSLEYPNEQFF. The CDR3 coding sequence is TGTGCCAGCAGCTTAGAGTACCCTAATGAGCAGTTCTTC.

The chain carries TRBV28 and TRBJ2-1; 7 bases map to TRBD2. J was trimmed by 4 bases and V by 6 bases; bases with no gene match: 18. Germline-derived CDR1 and CDR2 are MDHEN and SYDVKM. This CDR3 spans 18 amino acids. The chain's CDR3 is CASRVPPPRSSGYNEQFF. The CDR3 DNA reads TGTGCCAGCAGAGTACCTCCCCCCCGGTCTAGCGGATACAATGAGCAGTTCTTC.

The V gene is TRBV6-1, the J gene TRBJ1-2; 7 bases match TRBD1. Germline-derived CDR1 and CDR2 are MNHNS and SASEGT. The CDR3 consists of 15 residues. V lost 5 bases to trimming and J lost 1 base; unmatched junction nucleotides: 7. As DNA, the CDR3 is TGTGCCAGCAGTCCCTGGGACAGTGTTAACTATGGCTACACCTTC. This gives the protein CASSPWDSVNYGYTF.

The chain links TRBV6-5 to TRBJ2-7; D is possibly TRBD2 (5 bases). From germline, CDR1 is MNHEY and CDR2 SVGAGI. The CDR3 is made up of 13 amino acids. Deletions cut 5 bases from V and 6 bases from J, with 14 bases between. CDR3 protein: CASSAEVKGEQYF. In DNA, the CDR3 is TGTGCCAGCAGTGCGGAGGTAAAGGGCGAGCAGTACTTC.

This sequence joins TRBV29-1 and TRBJ1-3, with unresolved D. The V gene's germline CDR1 is SQVTM and CDR2 ANQGSEA. Deletions cut 4 bases from V and 0 bases from J, with 13 bases between. The length of the CDR3 is 15 residues. The CDR3 DNA follows: TGCAGCGTTGGGAGGGAACCCTACTCTGGAAACACCATATATTTT. Translating gives CSVGREPYSGNTIYF.

The chain joins TRBV25-1 to TRBJ2-7, with a possible D match to TRBD1 (5 bases). The germline gives CDR1 MGHDK, CDR2 SYGVNS. CDR3 length equals 13 residues. Between the trimmed V and J ends, which lost 6 bases and 5 bases, there was a span of 14 bases. Here the CDR3 DNA reads TGTGCCAGCAGCGTGGGCAGGGTGGACGAGCAGTACTTC. It codes for CASSVGRVDEQYF.

The V call is TRBV5-1, the J call TRBJ1-2, with D maybe TRBD1 (5 bases). Per germline, CDR1 SGHRS and CDR2 YFSETQ. This CDR3 has 13 amino acids. V shed 0 bases and J shed 4 bases, with 7 bases lying between them. CDR3 amino acids: CASSLGGGYGYTF. The CDR3 nucleotides are TGCGCCAGCAGCTTGGGCGGGGGCTATGGCTACACCTTC.

The chain is built from TRBV10-1 and TRBJ2-7; possible D gene TRBD1, 6 bases. The germline V and J ends were trimmed by 4 bases and 2 bases, with 9 bases remaining between them. This CDR3 spans 13 amino acids. Germline CDR1 reads WNHNN; CDR2 reads SYGVQD (reference sequence). DNA for the CDR3: TGCGCCAGCAGTGTAGGGACACCCTACGAGCAGTACTTC. Amino acids: CASSVGTPYEQYF.

V is TRBV27 and J is TRBJ2-2; no definite D call. Trimming removed 2 bases from V and 12 bases from J, with 13 bases in between. CDR3 length: 13 amino acids. The germline CDR1 and CDR2 sequences are MNHEY and SMNVEV (reference sequence). The CDR3 reads CASSLRGPRKLFF. The CDR3 nucleotides read TGTGCCAGCAGTTTAAGAGGCCCTAGAAAGCTGTTTTTT.

The CDR3 DNA follows: TGCGCCAGCAGTCAGCAAGCCGGGACAGGGGGCCCCCTCATCTCCTACGAGCAGTACTTC. Translated, it gives CASSQQAGTGGPLISYEQYF. The chain couples TRBV23-1 to TRBJ2-5, with TRBD1 matching over 12 bases. The last part of the DNA fits TRBJ2-7 better; the J call may be wrong. TRBV23-1 falls under the ORF class, with uncertain function. The CDR3 has 20 residues.